The present TCR beta chain was sequenced within a study of patients and donors after allogeneic stem cell transplantation. TCRdb processed the RT-PCR reads anew with MiXCR; each CDR3 protein has one entry. The sample shows 400,000 to 500,000 distinct CDR3 sequences, 16% of them seen only once. The CDR3 extends over 14 amino acids. Germline lookup yields CDR1 SQVTM and CDR2 ANQGSEA. Between the trimmed V and J ends, which lost 3 bases and 4 bases, there was a span of 15 bases. This clonotype was seen more than once but under ten times. Specimen: blood, either unsorted or a sorted T cell fraction (not recorded which). V and J are TRBV29-1 and TRBJ2-5; TRBD2 might be the D (6 bases). The clonotype originates from a human donor who was either an allogeneic HSCT recipient or a stem cell or donor lymphocyte infusion donor (not recorded which). It is not recorded whose cells these are; they may come from a transplant donor. In DNA form, the CDR3 reads TGCAGCGTTGAGGAGGGTCGGCCCTTAGAGACCCAGTACTTC. It specifies CSVEEGRPLETQYF.